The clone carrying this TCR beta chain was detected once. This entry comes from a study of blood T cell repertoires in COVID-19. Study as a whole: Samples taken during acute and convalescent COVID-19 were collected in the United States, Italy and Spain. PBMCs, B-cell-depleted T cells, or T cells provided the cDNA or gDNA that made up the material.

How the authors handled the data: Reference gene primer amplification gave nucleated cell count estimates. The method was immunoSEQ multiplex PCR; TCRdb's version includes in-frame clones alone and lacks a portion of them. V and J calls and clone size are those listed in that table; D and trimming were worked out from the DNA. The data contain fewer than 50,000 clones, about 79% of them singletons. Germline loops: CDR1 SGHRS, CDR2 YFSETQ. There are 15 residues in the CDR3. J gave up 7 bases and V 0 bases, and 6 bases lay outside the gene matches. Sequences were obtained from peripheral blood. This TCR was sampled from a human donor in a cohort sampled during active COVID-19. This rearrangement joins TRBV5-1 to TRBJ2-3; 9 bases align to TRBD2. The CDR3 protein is CASSLGGTSHNTQYF. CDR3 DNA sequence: TGCGCCAGCAGCTTGGGGGGGACTAGCCACAATACGCAGTATTTT.